A selection of T cell receptor beta chains follows, all from one sample in a study of blood T cell repertoires in COVID-19. Profiled with immunoSEQ multiplex PCR; TCRdb holds only in-frame clones, not every one. This table holds around 300,000 clones, roughly nine tenths found once. The source material was PBMCs or T cells enriched from blood (not recorded which). These receptors were collected from a woman between 18 and 29 years old who had recovered from COVID-19. Both conserved end residues are part of each CDR3. D genes are given only for firm matches. Some rows have no size entry. The others give once, few or many, or a class for an expanded clone.

>TRBJ1-3|TRBV6-1|.|.
CASSEAAEGGGNTIYF
TGTGCCAGCAGTGAAGCCGCCGAGGGAGGTGGAAACACCATATATTTT
>TRBJ2-1|TRBV15|.|TRBD2
CATSRGAGGGDNEQFF
TGTGCCACCAGCAGAGGGGCCGGCGGGGGGGACAATGAGCAGTTCTTC
>TRBJ2-2|TRBV6-5|.|.
CASNREPYTGELFF
TGTGCCAGCAACAGGGAACCTTACACCGGGGAGCTGTTTTTT
>TRBJ2-7|TRBV19|.|TRBD1
CASSVGTGESYEQYF
TGTGCCAGTAGTGTTGGGACAGGGGAATCCTACGAGCAGTACTTC
>TRBJ2-7|TRBV6-1|.|TRBD2
CASSEAAGGSYEQYF
TGTGCCAGCAGTGAAGCAGCGGGGGGATCATACGAGCAGTACTTC
>TRBJ2-7|TRBV18|once|TRBD1
CASSPLGTEVYEQYF
TGTGCCAGCTCACCACTCGGGACAGAAGTATACGAGCAGTACTTC
>TRBJ2-1|TRBV5-1|.|TRBD2
CASSNSGGAVNEQFF
TGCGCCAGCAGCAATAGCGGGGGGGCGGTGAATGAGCAGTTCTTC
>TRBJ1-5|TRBV28|few|.
CASSRRGRSNQPQHF
TGTGCCAGCAGTCGAAGGGGGAGAAGCAATCAGCCCCAGCATTTT
>TRBJ2-1|TRBV19|few|TRBD2
CASSPSRLAGAGVEQFF
TGTGCCAGTAGTCCTTCGAGACTAGCGGGGGCTGGGGTTGAGCAGTTCTTC
>TRBJ2-2|TRBV13|.|TRBD1
CASSLGDRGNTGELFF
TGTGCCAGCAGCTTAGGGGACAGGGGGAACACCGGGGAGCTGTTTTTT
>TRBJ1-5|TRBV7-9|.|TRBD1
CASSVQGLNQPQHF
TGTGCCAGCAGCGTACAGGGGCTTAATCAGCCCCAGCATTTT
>TRBJ2-7|TRBV6-1|.|TRBD2
CASSDGGGAHEQYF
TGTGCCAGCAGTGACGGCGGGGGGGCCCACGAGCAGTACTTC
>TRBJ1-1|TRBV7-8|.|TRBD1
CASSLGGGYTEAFF
TGTGCCAGCAGCCTAGGGGGCGGATACACTGAAGCTTTCTTT
>TRBJ1-6|TRBV27|.|TRBD1
CASSLDTGANSPLHF
TGTGCCAGCAGTTTGGATACAGGGGCCAATTCACCCCTCCACTTT
>TRBJ2-1|TRBV4-1|.|TRBD2
CASSQVLAGRNEQFF
TGCGCCAGCAGCCAAGTACTAGCGGGGAGGAATGAGCAGTTCTTC
>TRBJ2-2|TRBV5-1|.|.
CASSYTRGAGELFF
TGCGCCAGCAGCTATACCAGGGGAGCCGGGGAGCTGTTTTTT
>TRBJ1-1|TRBV5-4|.|TRBD1
CASSFTQGYPTEAFF
TGTGCCAGCAGCTTCACACAGGGGTATCCCACTGAAGCTTTCTTT
>TRBJ1-5|TRBV18|.|.
CASSTADYSNQPQHF
TGTGCCAGCTCGACGGCAGACTATAGCAATCAGCCCCAGCATTTT
>TRBJ1-6|TRBV27|.|.
CASSLYPGPLHF
TGTGCCAGCAGTTTATATCCGGGTCCCCTCCACTTT
>TRBJ2-1|TRBV27|.|.
CASSLSRVPGEQFF
TGTGCCAGCAGTTTATCAAGAGTACCGGGTGAGCAGTTCTTC
>TRBJ2-1|TRBV3-1/TRBV3-2|.|.
CASSPADYTNEQFF
TGTGCCAGCAGCCCAGCGGACTACACAAATGAGCAGTTCTTC
>TRBJ2-3|TRBV27|.|TRBD1
CASSPGQGPDTQYF
TGTGCCAGCAGTCCTGGACAGGGTCCAGATACGCAGTATTTT
>TRBJ2-3|TRBV5-8|.|TRBD1
CASSKGQGVVADTQYF
TGTGCCAGCAGTAAAGGACAGGGGGTGGTCGCAGATACGCAGTATTTT